The sequence of this T cell receptor (beta chain) was determined in a study of control samples from healthy donors and cancer patients (dated by TCRdb to about 2020). The method was the immunoSEQ multiplex PCR assay. The table was pulled from immuneACCESS by TCRdb, which kept in-frame rearrangements only. Such tables lose some clones; where checked, under half of the loss comes from unresolved V genes, and the rest has no known cause. This sample has approximately 40,000 clones in its table, and about 83% of those were observed once. Clones ranked in the top ten supply 20% to 25% of the sample. From the cysteine through the phenylalanine, the CDR3 covers 14 amino acids. Kept here is only the CDR3 DNA, which spans 42 bases and is read in frame from base 1. V loses 0 bases, J loses 4 bases, and the germline ends lie 9 bases apart. CDR1 is given as MNHEY and CDR2 as SMNVEV, both from the germline V gene (reference sequence).

Turning to this clone: Which antigen it targets is not known. Base quality data are lacking; no much larger clone is found one base away.

Sequenced material: PBMCs. The chain employs TRBV27 and TRBJ2-5, with the D gene uncertain. This receptor was obtained from a woman aged 55-69 years with lung cancer. This receptor carries the CDR3 CASSLSIIGETQYF. The DNA sequence is TGTGCCAGCAGTTTATCGATAATCGGAGAGACCCAGTACTTC.